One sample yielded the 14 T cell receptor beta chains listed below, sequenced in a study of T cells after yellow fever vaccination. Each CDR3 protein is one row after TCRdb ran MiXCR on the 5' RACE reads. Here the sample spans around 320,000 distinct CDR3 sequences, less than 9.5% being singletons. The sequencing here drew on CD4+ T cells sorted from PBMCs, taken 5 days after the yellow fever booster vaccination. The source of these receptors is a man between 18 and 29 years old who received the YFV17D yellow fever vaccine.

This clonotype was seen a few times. The chain's CDR3 is CASSYFDRVTEAFF. The CDR3 DNA reads as TGTGCCAGCAGCTATTTCGACAGGGTCACTGAAGCTTTCTTT. The chain joins TRBV7-2 to TRBJ1-1; TRBD1 matches at 7 bases. After removal of 4 bases from V and 4 bases from J, the junction contained 6 bases not matched to a gene. The CDR3 consists of 14 residues. The V gene's germline CDR1 is SGHTA and CDR2 FQGNSA.

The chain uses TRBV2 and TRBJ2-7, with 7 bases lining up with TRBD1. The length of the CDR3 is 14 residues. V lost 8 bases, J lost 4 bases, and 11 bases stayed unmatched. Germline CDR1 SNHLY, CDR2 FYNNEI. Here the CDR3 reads CASRLDREIYEQYV. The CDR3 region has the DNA TGTGCCAGCCGATTAGACAGGGAGATTTACGAGCAGTACGTC.

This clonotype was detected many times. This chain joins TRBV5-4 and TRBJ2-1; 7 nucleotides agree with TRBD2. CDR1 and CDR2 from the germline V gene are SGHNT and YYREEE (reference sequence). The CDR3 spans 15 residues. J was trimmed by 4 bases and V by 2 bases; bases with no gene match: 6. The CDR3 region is CASSLVGGGYNEQFF. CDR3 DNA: TGTGCCAGCAGCTTAGTCGGGGGAGGGTACAATGAGCAGTTCTTC.

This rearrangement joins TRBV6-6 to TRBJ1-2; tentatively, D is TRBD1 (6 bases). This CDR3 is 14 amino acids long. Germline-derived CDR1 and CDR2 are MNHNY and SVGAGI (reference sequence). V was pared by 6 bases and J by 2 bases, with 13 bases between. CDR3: CASSNREGNYGYTF. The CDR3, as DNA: TGTGCCAGCAGCAACAGGGAGGGGAACTATGGCTACACCTTC.

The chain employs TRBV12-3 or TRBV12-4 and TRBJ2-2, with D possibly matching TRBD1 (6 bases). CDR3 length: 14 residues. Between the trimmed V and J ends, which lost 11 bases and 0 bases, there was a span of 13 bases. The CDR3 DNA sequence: TGTGCCGGTAGGACAGCTCCGAACACCGGGGAGCTGTTTTTT. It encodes CAGRTAPNTGELFF.

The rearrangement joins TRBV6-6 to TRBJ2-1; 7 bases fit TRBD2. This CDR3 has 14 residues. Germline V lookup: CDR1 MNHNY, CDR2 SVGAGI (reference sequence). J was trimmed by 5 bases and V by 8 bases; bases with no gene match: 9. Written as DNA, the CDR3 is TGTGCCAGCCTTTTTGAGGCGGGGGACAATGAGCAGTTCTTC. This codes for CASLFEAGDNEQFF.

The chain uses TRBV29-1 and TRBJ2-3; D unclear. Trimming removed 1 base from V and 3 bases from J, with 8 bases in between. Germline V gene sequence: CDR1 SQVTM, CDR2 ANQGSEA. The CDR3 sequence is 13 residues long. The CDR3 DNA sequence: TGCAGCGTTGAAGGAACAGAGACAGATACGCAGTATTTT. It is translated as CSVEGTETDTQYF.

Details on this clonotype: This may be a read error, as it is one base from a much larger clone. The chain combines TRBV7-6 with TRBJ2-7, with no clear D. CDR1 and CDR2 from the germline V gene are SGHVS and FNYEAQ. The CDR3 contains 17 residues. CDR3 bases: TGTGCCAGCAGCTTAGCGTACTCGACACTCACAACCTACGAGAAGTACTTC. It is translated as CASSLAYSTLTTYEKYF.

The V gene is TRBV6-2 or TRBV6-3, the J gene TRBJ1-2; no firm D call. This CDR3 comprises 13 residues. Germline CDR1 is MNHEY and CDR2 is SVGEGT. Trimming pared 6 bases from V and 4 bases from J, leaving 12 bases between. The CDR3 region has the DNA TGTGCCAGCAGACCCGACTGGGGCTATGGCTACACCTTC. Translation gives CASRPDWGYGYTF.

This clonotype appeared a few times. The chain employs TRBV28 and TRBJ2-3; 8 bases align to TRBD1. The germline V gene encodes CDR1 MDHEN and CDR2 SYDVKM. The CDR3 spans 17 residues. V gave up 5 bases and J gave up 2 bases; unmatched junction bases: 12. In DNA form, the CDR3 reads TGTGCCAGCAGTATCCCCCCGGGACAGGTTCTCACAGATACGCAGTATTTT. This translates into CASSIPPGQVLTDTQYF.

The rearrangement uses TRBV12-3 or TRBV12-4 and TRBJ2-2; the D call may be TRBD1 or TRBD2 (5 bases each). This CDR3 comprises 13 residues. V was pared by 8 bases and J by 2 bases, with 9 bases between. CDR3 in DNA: TGTGCCAGCCCCGGGACCAACACCGGGGAGCTGTTTTTT. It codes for CASPGTNTGELFF.

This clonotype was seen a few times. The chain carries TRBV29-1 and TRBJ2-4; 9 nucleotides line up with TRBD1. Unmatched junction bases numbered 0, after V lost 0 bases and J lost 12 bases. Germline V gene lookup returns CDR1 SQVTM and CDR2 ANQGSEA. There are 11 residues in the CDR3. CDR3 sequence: CSVEEGQGQYF. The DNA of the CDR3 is TGCAGCGTTGAAGAGGGACAGGGTCAGTACTTC. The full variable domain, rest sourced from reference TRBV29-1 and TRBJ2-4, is SAVISQKPSRDICQRGTSLTIQCQVDSQVTMMFWYRQQPGQSLTLIATANQGSEATYESGFVIDKFPISRPNLTFSTLTVSNMSPEDSSIYLCSVEEGQGQYFGAGTRLSVL.

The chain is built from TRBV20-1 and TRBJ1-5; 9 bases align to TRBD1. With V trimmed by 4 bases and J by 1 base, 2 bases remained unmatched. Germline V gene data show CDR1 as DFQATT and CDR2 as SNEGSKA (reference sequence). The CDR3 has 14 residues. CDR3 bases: TGCAGTGCTAAAGACAGGGGGAGCAATCAGCCCCAGCATTTT. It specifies CSAKDRGSNQPQHF.

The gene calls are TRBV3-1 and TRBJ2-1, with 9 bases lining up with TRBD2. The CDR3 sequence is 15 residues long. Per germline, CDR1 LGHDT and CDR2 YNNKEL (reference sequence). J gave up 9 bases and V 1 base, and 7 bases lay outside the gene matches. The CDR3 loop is CASSQGGGGAIEQFF. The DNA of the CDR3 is TGTGCCAGCAGCCAAGGTGGCGGGGGGGCAATTGAGCAGTTCTTC.